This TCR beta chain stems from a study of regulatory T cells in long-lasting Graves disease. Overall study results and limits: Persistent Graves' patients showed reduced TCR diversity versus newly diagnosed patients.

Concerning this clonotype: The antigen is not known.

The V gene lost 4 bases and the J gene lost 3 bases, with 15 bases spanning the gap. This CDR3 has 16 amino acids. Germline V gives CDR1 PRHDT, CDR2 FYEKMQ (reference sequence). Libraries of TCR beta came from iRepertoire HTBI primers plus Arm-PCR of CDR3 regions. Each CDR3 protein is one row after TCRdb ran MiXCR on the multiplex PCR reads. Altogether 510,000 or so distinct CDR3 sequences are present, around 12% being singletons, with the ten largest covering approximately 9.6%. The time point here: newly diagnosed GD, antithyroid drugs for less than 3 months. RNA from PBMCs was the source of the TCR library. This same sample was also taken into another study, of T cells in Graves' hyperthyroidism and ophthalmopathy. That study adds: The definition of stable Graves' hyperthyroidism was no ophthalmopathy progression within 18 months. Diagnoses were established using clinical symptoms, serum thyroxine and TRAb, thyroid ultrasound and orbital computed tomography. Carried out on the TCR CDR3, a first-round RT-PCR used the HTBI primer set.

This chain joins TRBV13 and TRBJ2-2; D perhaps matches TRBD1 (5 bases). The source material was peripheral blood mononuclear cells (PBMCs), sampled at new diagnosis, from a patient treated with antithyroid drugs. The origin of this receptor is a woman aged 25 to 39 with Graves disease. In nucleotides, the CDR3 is TGTGCCAGCAGCTCCCCTCCAGGACAAGACACCGGGGAGCTGTTTTTT. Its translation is CASSSPPGQDTGELFF.